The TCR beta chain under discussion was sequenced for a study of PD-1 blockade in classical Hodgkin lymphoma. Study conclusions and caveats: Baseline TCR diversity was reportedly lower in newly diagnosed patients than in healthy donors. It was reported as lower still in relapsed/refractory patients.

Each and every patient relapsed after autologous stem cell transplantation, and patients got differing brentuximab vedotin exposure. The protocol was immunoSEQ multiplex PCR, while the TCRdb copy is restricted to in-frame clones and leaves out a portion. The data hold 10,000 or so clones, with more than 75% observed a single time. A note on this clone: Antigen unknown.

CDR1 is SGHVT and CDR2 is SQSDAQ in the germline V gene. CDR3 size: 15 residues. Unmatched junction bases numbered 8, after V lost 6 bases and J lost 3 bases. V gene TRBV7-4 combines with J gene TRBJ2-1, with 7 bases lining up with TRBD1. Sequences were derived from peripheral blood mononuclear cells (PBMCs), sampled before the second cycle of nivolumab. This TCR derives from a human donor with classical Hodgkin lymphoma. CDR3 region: CASSGDSTFYNEQFF. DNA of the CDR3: TGTGCCAGCAGTGGGGACAGCACCTTCTACAATGAGCAGTTCTTC. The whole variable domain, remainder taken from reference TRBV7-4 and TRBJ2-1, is GAGVSQSPRYKVAKRGRDVALRCDSISGHVTLYWYRQTLGQGSEVLTYSQSDAQRDKSGRPSGRFSAERPERSVSTLKIQRTEQGDSAVYLCASSGDSTFYNEQFFGPGTRLTVL.